Each of the 30 T cell receptor beta chains below was sequenced from the same sample in a study of blood T cells in healthy people across ages. The use of a sample-barcoded 5' primer and a J-beta primer mix characterized a second PCR of about 7 to 12 cycles. TCRdb called the 5' RACE reads again in MiXCR, with one record for every CDR3 protein. Of hundreds of thousands of distinct CDR3 sequences in the sample, roughly 31% were seen once. Input material: blood. These receptors all come from a woman aged 80 or over in good health.

This clonotype was counted only a few times. The J gene is TRBJ1-1, the V gene TRBV20-1; maybe TRBD1 (5 bases). V was shortened by 2 bases and J by 1 base, with 14 bases between the two germline ends. CDR1 is DFQATT, CDR2 SNEGSKA, per germline (reference sequence). The CDR3 extends over 15 amino acids. The CDR3 is CSARNTQVPNTEAFF. In DNA form, the CDR3 reads TGCAGTGCTAGAAACACACAGGTCCCGAACACTGAAGCTTTCTTT.

A remark on this clonotype: With a much larger clone just one base away, this may be a read error. The chain has TRBV9 and TRBJ2-1; unclear D gene. The germline V gene encodes CDR1 SGDLS and CDR2 YYNGEE. CDR3 length: 13 residues. V was shortened by 0 bases and J by 6 bases, with 7 bases between the two germline ends. The CDR3 DNA reads as TGTGCCAGCAGCGTAGCGCCCAGCAATGAGCAGTTCTTC. The encoded protein is CASSVAPSNEQFF.

This clonotype was found many times. The chain couples TRBV15 to TRBJ2-5; 11 bases align to TRBD2. The CDR3 is made up of 15 amino acids. Germline V gene sequence: CDR1 LNHNV, CDR2 YYDKDF (reference sequence). V gave up 6 bases and J gave up 4 bases; unmatched junction bases: 7. CDR3 sequence (DNA): TGTGCCACCAGTGGGGGTAGCGGGGGGGCAGAGACCCAGTACTTC. This gives the protein CATSGGSGGAETQYF.

This clonotype was recorded at least ten times. The chain recombines TRBV6-6 with TRBJ2-7; maybe TRBD2 (5 bases). This CDR3 spans 12 amino acids. Looked up from germline, CDR1 is MNHNY and CDR2 is SVGAGI (reference sequence). Between the trimmed V and J ends, which lost 6 bases and 2 bases, there was a span of 8 bases. In DNA form, the CDR3 reads TGTGCCAGCAGCCTACTAGCCTACGAGCAGTACTTC. Its protein is CASSLLAYEQYF.

In regard to this clonotype: A much larger clone is a single base away; this may be a read error. The CDR3 loop is CASCVSREADTQYF. DNA of the CDR3: TGTGCCAGCTGCGTATCCAGGGAGGCAGATACGCAGTATTTT. The chain uses TRBV5-4 and TRBJ2-3, with TRBD2 as a possible D gene (6 bases). V was pared by 7 bases and J by 4 bases, with 16 bases between. Germline V gives CDR1 SGHNT, CDR2 YYREEE (reference sequence). This CDR3 spans 14 amino acids.

Only a few counts were recorded for this clonotype. The rearrangement uses TRBV6-6 and TRBJ1-1, with a tentative D call TRBD1 (5 bases). Germline V gene sequence: CDR1 MNHNY, CDR2 SVGAGI (reference sequence). The CDR3 has 13 residues. The V end lost 2 bases, the J end lost 11 bases, and 15 bases lay between the germline ends. The CDR3 here is CASSYEDAGRAFF. The DNA of the CDR3 is TGTGCCAGCAGTTACGAGGATGCAGGGAGGGCTTTCTTT.

This chain joins TRBV4-3 and TRBJ1-4, with no clear D. CDR3 length: 14 amino acids. CDR1 is LGHNA and CDR2 is YSLEER in the germline V gene. V was pared by 1 base and J by 8 bases, with 11 bases between. CDR3 protein: CASSQGLGQEKLFF. CDR3 nucleotides: TGCGCCAGCAGCCAAGGGTTAGGCCAGGAAAAACTGTTTTTT.

Remarks on this clonotype: It may be a read error: a sequence one base away is much more abundant. The chain combines TRBV5-1 with TRBJ2-7; possible D gene TRBD2, 6 bases. With 5 bases removed from V and 0 bases from J, the gap between germline ends came to 12 bases. This CDR3 has 14 residues. Germline V CDR1 and CDR2: SGHRS, YFSETQ. The CDR3 is CASRTDGSSYEQYF. CDR3 DNA sequence: TGCGCCAGCAGGACGGACGGGAGCTCCTACGAGCAGTACTTC. Drawing the rest from reference TRBV5-1 and TRBJ2-7, the complete variable domain is KAGVTQTPRYLIKTRGQQVTLSCSPISGHRSVSWYQQTPGQGLQFLFEYFSETQRNKGNFPGRFSGRQFSNSRSEMNVSTLELGDSALYLCASRTDGSSYEQYFGPGTRLTVT.

On this clonotype: With a much larger clone just one base away, this may be a read error. The rearrangement joins TRBV7-2 to TRBJ1-1; D not certain. The CDR3 has 13 amino acids. CDR1 and CDR2 from the germline V gene are SGHTA and FQGNSA. CDR3 region: CASSSFMNTGAFF. CDR3 DNA sequence: TGTGCCAGCAGCTCCTTCATGAACACTGGAGCTTTCTTT.

With respect to this clonotype: A single base separates this from a much larger clone, so it may be a read error. The conserved phenylalanine or tryptophan is not found at the CDR3 terminus, so this likely reflects a read error. The V and J genes are TRBV20-1 and TRBJ2-1, with TRBD2 identical over 8 bases. The germline CDR1 and CDR2 sequences are DFQATT and SNEGSKA (reference sequence). The V and J ends lost 3 bases and 13 bases, in that order; junction bases with no gene match: 2. CDR3 length: 10 residues. The CDR3 loop is CSARRGAQFC. The CDR3 bases are TGCAGTGCTAGGCGGGGGGCCCAGTTCTGC.

This clonotype occurred many times. The gene calls are TRBV6-1 and TRBJ2-7, with 7 bases that match TRBD2. Germline V gene sequence: CDR1 MNHNS, CDR2 SASEGT. Trimming removed 2 bases from V and 3 bases from J; junction bases left unmatched: 7. The CDR3 is 15 amino acids. CDR3 bases: TGTGCCAGCAGTGAACGGTGGGCGGGGGACTACGAGCAGTACTTC. It specifies CASSERWAGDYEQYF.

The sample holds a few counts of this clonotype. A much larger clonotype is one base distant, so this may be a read error. The chain is built from TRBV12-3 or TRBV12-4 and TRBJ1-1, with D hard to call. Trimming removed 6 bases from V and 0 bases from J, with 8 bases in between. This CDR3 contains 13 residues. The CDR3 DNA follows: TGTGCCAGCAGGTTGTACCTGAACACTGAAGCTTTCTTT. It codes for CASRLYLNTEAFF.

This clonotype was picked up many times. The chain uses TRBV10-3 and TRBJ2-1, with 8 bases aligning to TRBD2. This CDR3 has 14 residues. Germline values: CDR1 ENHRY, CDR2 SYGVKD. Trimming at V came to 6 bases and at J to 8 bases, leaving 9 bases not matched to a gene. CDR3 region: CAIRARGDGDEQFF. As DNA, the CDR3 is TGTGCCATCAGAGCGCGGGGGGACGGGGATGAGCAGTTCTTC.

This clonotype was observed a few times. V usage is TRBV6-1 and J usage is TRBJ1-2; D perhaps matches TRBD1 (5 bases). Deletions cut 6 bases from V and 4 bases from J, with 18 bases between. The CDR3 is 15 amino acids. Per germline, CDR1 MNHNS and CDR2 SASEGT. The CDR3 DNA reads TGTGCCAGCAGGGCGACAGAAAGACAAAGCTATGGCTACACCTTC. Translation gives CASRATERQSYGYTF.

A remark on this clonotype: Given a much more abundant clone one base away, this may be a read error. The V gene is TRBV7-7, the J gene TRBJ2-1, with D tentatively TRBD2 (6 bases). CDR3 size: 13 residues. Germline-derived CDR1 and CDR2 are SSHAT and FNYEAQ (reference sequence). The CDR3 coding sequence is TGTACTAGCAGCCCACTGAGCAGGAATGAGCAGTTCTTC. This encodes CTSSPLSRNEQFF. The whole variable domain, remainder taken from reference TRBV7-7 and TRBJ2-1, is GAGVSQSPRYKVTKRGQDVTLRCDPISSHATLYWYQQALGQGPEFLTYFNYEAQPDKSGLPSDRFSAERPEGSISTLTIQRTEQRDSAMYRCTSSPLSRNEQFFGPGTRLTVL.

Ten or more counts support this clonotype. The CDR3 DNA is TGTGCCACTAGAGGGCAGATCTCTGGGGCCAACGTCCTGACTTTC. Protein: CATRGQISGANVLTF. The chain has TRBV10-3 and TRBJ2-6; tentatively, D is TRBD2 (5 bases). V gave up 10 bases and J gave up 0 bases, with 13 bases separating them. The CDR3 totals 15 residues. Per the germline V gene, CDR1 is ENHRY and CDR2 is SYGVKD.

For this clonotype: A much larger clonotype is one base distant, so this may be a read error. V usage is TRBV6-1 and J usage is TRBJ1-2; 9 bases align to TRBD1. From germline, CDR1 is MNHNS and CDR2 SASEGT. The length of the CDR3 is 16 residues. The CDR3 DNA reads TGTGCCAGCAGTGACCCGAGACAGGGGGGGAACTATGGCCACACCTTC. This sequence encodes CASSDPRQGGNYGHTF.

This clonotype appeared many times. V usage is TRBV6-2 or TRBV6-3 and J usage is TRBJ2-7, with TRBD1 identical over 10 bases. CDR3 length: 16 residues. The germline V gene encodes CDR1 MNHEY and CDR2 SVGEGT. J lost 0 bases, V lost 0 bases, and 2 bases had no gene match. Written as DNA, the CDR3 is TGTGCCAGCAGTTACTCCGGGACAGGGGTCTCCTACGAGCAGTACTTC. It translates to CASSYSGTGVSYEQYF.

There are a few counts of this clonotype. Possible read error: a much larger clone is one base away. The chain carries TRBV5-1 and TRBJ2-3; D not certain. Germline CDR1 reads SGHRS; CDR2 reads YFSETQ. The CDR3 is 14 amino acids. The V and J ends lost 2 bases and 4 bases respectively, with 11 bases between them. This CDR3 reads CASSFRRVADTQYF. The DNA of the CDR3 is TGCGCCAGCAGCTTTCGACGGGTGGCAGATACGCAGTATTTT.

CDR3 in amino acids: CASSDTQGDTQYF. CDR3 nucleotide sequence: TGTGCCAGCAGCGATACACAGGGGGATACGCAGTATTTT. The chain employs TRBV7-8 and TRBJ2-3, with 7 bases aligning to TRBD1. Germline assignment: CDR1 SGHVS and CDR2 FQNEAQ. There are 13 residues in the CDR3. V was pared by 5 bases and J by 6 bases, with 5 bases of the junction left unmatched. The whole variable domain, remainder taken from reference TRBV7-8 and TRBJ2-3, is GAGVSQSPRYKVAKRGQDVALRCDPISGHVSLFWYQQALGQGPEFLTYFQNEAQLDKSGLPSDRFFAERPEGSVSTLKIQRTQQEDSAVYLCASSDTQGDTQYFGPGTRLTVL.

This clonotype was observed many times. This chain uses TRBV4-2 with TRBJ2-3; 8 nucleotides match TRBD1. CDR3 length equals 15 residues. With 4 bases clipped from V and 0 bases from J, the junction kept 3 bases outside the gene matches. Germline V CDR1 and CDR2: LGHNA, YNFKEQ. The CDR3 DNA follows: TGTGCCAGCAGCCCCGGACAGGGTAGCACAGATACGCAGTATTTT. Amino acids: CASSPGQGSTDTQYF.

The chain has TRBV9 and TRBJ2-5; no clear D. Germline CDR1 and CDR2: SGDLS and YYNGEE. The CDR3 has 14 residues. Trimming left V 2 bases short and J 9 bases short, with 17 bases between. The CDR3 sequence is CASSVQNLEGPQYF. The CDR3 DNA reads as TGTGCCAGCAGCGTCCAGAACCTCGAAGGACCCCAGTACTTC.

V usage is TRBV5-1 and J usage is TRBJ1-2; D call uncertain. CDR3 length: 14 amino acids. V was cut by 0 bases and J by 4 bases, with 10 bases left in between. The germline V gene has CDR1 SGHRS and CDR2 YFSETQ. The CDR3 loop reads CASSLDGLGYGYTF. CDR3 nucleotide sequence: TGCGCCAGCAGCTTGGATGGTCTGGGCTATGGCTACACCTTC.

The chain carries TRBV7-9 and TRBJ2-1; D remains unclear. The V gene's germline CDR1 is SEHNR and CDR2 FQNEAQ (reference sequence). Trimming cost V 1 base and J 5 bases, with 3 bases left between them. The CDR3 sequence is 12 residues long. CDR3 in amino acids: CASSLDHNEQFF. The CDR3 region has the DNA TGTGCCAGCAGCTTAGACCACAATGAGCAGTTCTTC.

The table lists this clonotype with many counts. The chain uses TRBV20-1 and TRBJ2-5, with 13 bases fitting TRBD2. The V gene's germline CDR1 is DFQATT and CDR2 SNEGSKA (reference sequence). The junction had 5 bases not matched to a gene; V was cut back by 2 bases and J by 2 bases. The CDR3 consists of 16 residues. In DNA, the CDR3 is TGCAGTGCTAGAAGACTAGCGGGGGGAAATCAAGAGACCCAGTACTTC. This codes for CSARRLAGGNQETQYF.

In its sample, this clonotype was seen many times. The chain has TRBV4-1 and TRBJ2-5, with D hard to call. Germline CDR1 and CDR2: MGHRA and YSYEKL. The CDR3 consists of 15 residues. V lost 1 base and J 4 bases, leaving 13 bases between the germline ends. The CDR3 nucleotides are TGCGCCAGCAGCCAAGCGGTGGGCCTGGGAGAGACCCAGTACTTC. Translating gives CASSQAVGLGETQYF.

The chain links TRBV20-1 to TRBJ2-5; 14 bases are shared with TRBD2. With V trimmed by 6 bases and J by 3 bases, 3 bases remained unmatched. The length of the CDR3 is 14 residues. Germline-derived CDR1 and CDR2 are DFQATT and SNEGSKA (reference sequence). The CDR3 coding sequence is TGCAGTGCCAGGGGACTAGCGGGAGAAGAGACCCAGTACTTC. Its translation: CSARGLAGEETQYF.

This clonotype was counted only a few times. Given a much more abundant clone one base away, this may be a read error. V and J are TRBV7-9 and TRBJ1-5; the D gene is possibly TRBD1 (6 bases). CDR3 length: 14 residues. Germline lookup yields CDR1 SEHNR and CDR2 FQNEAQ (reference sequence). The CDR3 region is CASSSHRDNQSQHF. As DNA, the CDR3 is TGTGCCAGCAGCTCCCACAGGGATAATCAGTCCCAGCATTTT.

This clonotype was counted at least ten times. The rearrangement uses TRBV7-6 and TRBJ2-5, with 11 bases aligning to TRBD1. The CDR3 totals 16 residues. Looked up from germline, CDR1 is SGHVS and CDR2 is FNYEAQ. V dropped 1 base and J dropped 3; count of bases not matched to a gene: 4. CDR3 in amino acids: CASSLDVGQGEETQYF. The CDR3 DNA reads as TGTGCCAGCAGCTTAGACGTGGGACAGGGGGAAGAGACCCAGTACTTC.

This clonotype was found many times. The chain joins TRBV7-8 to TRBJ2-5, with D maybe TRBD1 (6 bases). Germline V gives CDR1 SGHVS, CDR2 FQNEAQ. V was shortened by 2 bases and J by 0 bases, with 16 bases between the two germline ends. The CDR3 consists of 17 residues. Here the CDR3 DNA reads TGTGCCAGCAGCTTACGCCGGGACAAGGGGTACCAAGAGACCCAGTACTTC. Residues: CASSLRRDKGYQETQYF.